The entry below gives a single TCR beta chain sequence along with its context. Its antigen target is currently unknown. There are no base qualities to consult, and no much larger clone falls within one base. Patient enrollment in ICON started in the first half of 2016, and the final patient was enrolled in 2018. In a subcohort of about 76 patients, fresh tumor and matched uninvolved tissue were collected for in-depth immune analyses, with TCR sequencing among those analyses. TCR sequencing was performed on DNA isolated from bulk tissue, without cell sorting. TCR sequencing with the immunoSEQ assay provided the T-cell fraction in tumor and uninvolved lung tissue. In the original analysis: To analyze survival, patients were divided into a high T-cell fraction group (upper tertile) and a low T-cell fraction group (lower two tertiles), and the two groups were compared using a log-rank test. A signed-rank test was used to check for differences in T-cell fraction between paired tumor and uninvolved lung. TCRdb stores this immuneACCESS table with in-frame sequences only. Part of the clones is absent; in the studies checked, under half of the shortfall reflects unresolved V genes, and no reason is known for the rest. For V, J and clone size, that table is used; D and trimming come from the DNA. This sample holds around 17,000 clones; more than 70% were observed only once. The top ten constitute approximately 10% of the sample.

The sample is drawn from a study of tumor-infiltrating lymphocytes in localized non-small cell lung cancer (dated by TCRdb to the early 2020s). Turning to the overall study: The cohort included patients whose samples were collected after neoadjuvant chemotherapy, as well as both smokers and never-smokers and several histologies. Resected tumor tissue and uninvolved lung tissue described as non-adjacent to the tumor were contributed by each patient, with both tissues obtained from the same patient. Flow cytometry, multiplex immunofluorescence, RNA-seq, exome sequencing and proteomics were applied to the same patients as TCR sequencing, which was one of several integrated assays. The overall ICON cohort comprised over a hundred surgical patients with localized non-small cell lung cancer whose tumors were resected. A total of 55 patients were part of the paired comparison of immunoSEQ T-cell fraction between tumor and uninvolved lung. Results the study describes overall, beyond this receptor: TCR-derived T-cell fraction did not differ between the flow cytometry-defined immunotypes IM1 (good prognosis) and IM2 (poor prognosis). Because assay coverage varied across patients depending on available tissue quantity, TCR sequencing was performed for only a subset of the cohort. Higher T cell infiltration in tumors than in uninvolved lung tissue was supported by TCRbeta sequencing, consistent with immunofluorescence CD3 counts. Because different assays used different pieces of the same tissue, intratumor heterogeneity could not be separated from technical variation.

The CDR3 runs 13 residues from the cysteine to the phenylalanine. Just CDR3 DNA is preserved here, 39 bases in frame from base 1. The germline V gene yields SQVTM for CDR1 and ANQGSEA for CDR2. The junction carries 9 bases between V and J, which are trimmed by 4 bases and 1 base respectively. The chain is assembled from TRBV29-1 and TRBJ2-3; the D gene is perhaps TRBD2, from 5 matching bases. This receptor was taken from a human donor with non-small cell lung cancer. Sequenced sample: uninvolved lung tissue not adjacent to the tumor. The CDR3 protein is CSVGSSGTDTQYF. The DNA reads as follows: TGCAGCGTTGGTAGTAGCGGCACAGATACGCAGTATTTT.